The 32 T cell receptor beta chains below come from one sample, sequenced in a study of T cells in Graves' hyperthyroidism and ophthalmopathy. Amplified TCR beta CDR3 regions came from RNA transcripts. Carried out on the TCR CDR3, a first-round RT-PCR used the HTBI primer set. TCRdb used MiXCR to reprocess the multiplex PCR reads, holding one entry per CDR3 protein. Counted here are about 560,000 distinct CDR3 sequences, 15% to 20% occurring once; the ten biggest clones make up about 17%. Sequencing was done on a sample of blood. These receptors were taken from a woman under 30 with Graves' hyperthyroidism.

At least ten counts were recorded for this clonotype. The V and J genes are TRBV2 and TRBJ1-1; D unclear. Trimming pared 2 bases from V and 5 bases from J, leaving 6 bases between. In germline, CDR1 is SNHLY, CDR2 FYNNEI. This CDR3 is 12 amino acids long. CDR3 protein: CASSESGTEAFF. As DNA, the CDR3 is TGTGCCAGCAGTGAATCGGGAACTGAAGCTTTCTTT.

The rearrangement uses TRBV12-3 or TRBV12-4 and TRBJ1-4; 10 positions agree with TRBD1. The V gene end was trimmed by 7 bases and the J gene end by 4 bases; junction bases not matched to a gene: 12. This CDR3 is 17 amino acids long. DNA of the CDR3: TGTGCCAGCAACATGGACAGGGGGAGGTCTAGTAATGAAAAACTGTTTTTT. Translating gives CASNMDRGRSSNEKLFF.

This clonotype has a handful of counts. This chain connects TRBV6-2 or TRBV6-3 to TRBJ2-7, with no clear D. V gave up 2 bases and J gave up 3 bases, with 5 bases separating them. CDR3 length: 12 residues. From germline, CDR1 is MNHEY and CDR2 SVGEGT. The CDR3 is CASSYNGYEQYF. The CDR3 nucleotides are TGTGCCAGCAGTTACAACGGCTACGAGCAGTACTTC.

In this sample, this clonotype turned up a few times. The chain links TRBV4-3 to TRBJ2-7; perhaps TRBD2 as D (6 bases). Trimming cost V 0 bases and J 6 bases, with 15 bases left between them. The CDR3 has 15 residues. CDR1 is LGHNA, CDR2 YSLEER, per germline. The CDR3 region has the DNA TGCGCCAGCAGCCAAGATCGCATAGGGAGGTCCGAGCAGTACTTC. Translated: CASSQDRIGRSEQYF.

This clonotype was seen repeatedly, ten times or more. V gene TRBV11-2 combines with J gene TRBJ2-7, with 8 bases that match TRBD2. The CDR3 is made up of 16 amino acids. Germline V gene sequence: CDR1 SGHAT, CDR2 FQNNGV. The V and J ends lost 6 bases and 3 bases, in that order; junction bases with no gene match: 13. CDR3 DNA sequence: TGTGCCAGCAGTTCCACCAGAAGGCTAGCGGGCTACGAGCAGTACTTC. It yields the protein CASSSTRRLAGYEQYF.

The rearrangement joins TRBV12-3 or TRBV12-4 to TRBJ1-2; D gene unclear. The CDR3 contains 11 residues. V was cut by 6 bases and J by 6 bases, with 8 bases left in between. The CDR3, as DNA: TGTGCCAGCAGAGTGGGTGATGGCTACACCTTC. It specifies CASRVGDGYTF.

The rearrangement uses TRBV6-2 or TRBV6-3 and TRBJ1-5; D unresolved. This CDR3 contains 14 residues. The ends were cut back, 6 bases at V and 1 base at J, with 10 bases in the middle. Germline CDR1 and CDR2: MNHEY and SVGEGT. CDR3 nucleotide sequence: TGTGCCAGCAGATCTATGGGCAGCAATCAGCCCCAGCATTTT. This codes for CASRSMGSNQPQHF.

This clonotype came up many times. The chain carries TRBV28 and TRBJ1-4, with 7 bases identical to TRBD1. Trimming took 8 bases from V and 4 from J; bases not matched to a gene: 1. Per the germline V gene, CDR1 is MDHEN and CDR2 is SYDVKM. CDR3 length: 12 residues. CDR3 sequence reads: CASRQGNEKLFF. The CDR3 region has the DNA TGTGCCAGCCGACAGGGTAATGAAAAACTGTTTTTT.

This clonotype was found many times. This chain links TRBV11-2 with TRBJ2-3; no clear D. CDR3 length: 15 amino acids. V was shortened by 4 bases and J by 2 bases, with 13 bases between the two germline ends. Germline CDR1 SGHAT, CDR2 FQNNGV. The CDR3 is CASSYPGKNTDTQYF. CDR3 nucleotides: TGTGCCAGCAGCTACCCAGGAAAAAACACAGATACGCAGTATTTT.

J is TRBJ2-5 and V is TRBV19; 11 bases are a match to TRBD2. CDR1 is LNHDA and CDR2 is SQIVND in the germline V gene (reference sequence). The length of the CDR3 is 15 residues. J lost 2 bases, V lost 4 bases, and 3 bases had no gene match. The CDR3 DNA reads TGTGCCAGTAGTACACTAGCGGGGGTTCAAGAGACCCAGTACTTC. The encoded protein is CASSTLAGVQETQYF.

This clonotype was seen ten or more times. The chain is built from TRBV20-1 and TRBJ2-5, with TRBD2 identical over 13 bases. Germline CDR1 and CDR2: DFQATT and SNEGSKA (reference sequence). The CDR3 contains 19 residues. J lost 5 bases, V lost 0 bases, and 15 bases had no gene match. In nucleotides, the CDR3 is TGCAGTGCTAGAGATCTTGGGTTTAGACTAGCGGGAGGCCAGGAGACCCAGTACTTC. Translated, it gives CSARDLGFRLAGGQETQYF.

At least ten counts were recorded for this clonotype. The chain is built from TRBV7-9 and TRBJ2-3; D is perhaps TRBD1 (6 bases). The CDR3 extends over 13 amino acids. Trimming pared 6 bases from V and 2 bases from J, leaving 9 bases between. Germline V lookup: CDR1 SEHNR, CDR2 FQNEAQ (reference sequence). The CDR3: CASRWTVTDTQYF. The CDR3 nucleotides read TGTGCCAGCAGGTGGACAGTCACAGATACGCAGTATTTT.

Worth noting for this clonotype: A much larger clone sits a single nucleotide away, making a read error possible. The CDR3 end shows no conserved phenylalanine or tryptophan, and so a read error is likely. V and J are TRBV20-1 and TRBJ1-2, with 8 bases aligning to TRBD1. V was pared by 2 bases and J by 3 bases, with 11 bases of the junction left unmatched. There are 16 residues in the CDR3. From germline, CDR1 is DFQATT and CDR2 SNEGSKA (reference sequence). The CDR3 is CSARSQGQGNYYGYTL. The CDR3 DNA reads as TGCAGTGCTAGATCCCAAGGACAGGGAAACTACTATGGCTACACCTTA.

This clonotype was counted many times. The chain uses TRBV2 and TRBJ1-2; 8 nucleotides line up with TRBD1. The germline CDR1 and CDR2 sequences are SNHLY and FYNNEI. J lost 0 bases, V lost 6 bases, and 6 bases had no gene match. The CDR3 sequence is 15 residues long. The CDR3 coding sequence is TGTGCCAGCAGCGAGGGACAGGTAGCTAACTATGGCTACACCTTC. This translates into CASSEGQVANYGYTF.

The sample holds one count of this clonotype. J is TRBJ1-4 and V is TRBV6-2 or TRBV6-3; a weak D match, TRBD1 (6 bases). Germline V gene sequence: CDR1 MNHEY, CDR2 SVGEGT. V lost 5 bases to trimming and J lost 8 bases, with 27 bases between them. This CDR3 is built from 18 residues. The CDR3 DNA reads as TGTGCCAGCAGTCCGAAATACCAGACAGGCGGCAGGGAGGAAAAACTGTTTTTT. This sequence encodes CASSPKYQTGGREEKLFF.

The rearrangement uses TRBV18 and TRBJ2-7; 9 bases are shared with TRBD1. The V gene end was trimmed by 0 bases and the J gene end by 7 bases; junction bases not matched to a gene: 7. CDR3 length equals 15 residues. Germline CDR1 and CDR2: KGHSH and LQKENI. The CDR3 nucleotides are TGTGCCAGCTCACCACCGGGACAGGGAGGAAGGGAGCAGTACTTC. It is translated as CASSPPGQGGREQYF. Variable domain in full (rest from reference TRBV18 and TRBJ2-7): NAGVMQNPRHLVRRRGQEARLRCSPMKGHSHVYWYRQLPEEGLKFMVYLQKENIIDESGMPKERFSAEFPKEGPSILRIQQVVRGDSAAYFCASSPPGQGGREQYFGPGTRLTVT.

This clonotype has at least ten counts. The CDR3 bases are TGTGCCAGCAGTGAAGACGGTCAAATCTACGAGCAGTACTTC. This translates into CASSEDGQIYEQYF. The rearrangement links TRBV6-1 to TRBJ2-7, with D uncertain. Trimming took 1 base from V and 3 from J, leaving 10 bases between them. The germline CDR1 and CDR2 sequences are MNHNS and SASEGT. The CDR3 totals 14 residues.

This clonotype was seen a handful of times. The chain is built from TRBV18 and TRBJ1-4, with D possibly being TRBD1 (6 bases). Germline CDR1 and CDR2: KGHSH and LQKENI. The CDR3 spans 13 residues. Trimming stripped 4 bases from V and 7 bases from J, with 10 bases between. The CDR3 DNA is TGTGCCAGCTCACGGGACAAGGGTGAAAAACTGTTTTTT. Its translation: CASSRDKGEKLFF.

This clonotype has a count of ten or more. The chain has TRBV11-1 and TRBJ2-7; D uncertain. In germline, CDR1 is SGHAT, CDR2 FQDESV (reference sequence). This CDR3 is 13 amino acids long. Trimming took 7 bases from V and 2 from J, leaving 12 bases between them. This CDR3 is CASKQTRAYEQYF. The CDR3 bases are TGTGCCAGCAAACAAACACGAGCCTACGAGCAGTACTTC.

This clonotype came up many times. As DNA, the CDR3 is TGTGCCAGCAAGCTACTGGGGCTAGCGGATTACAATGAGCAGTTCTTC. Translation: CASKLLGLADYNEQFF. J is TRBJ2-1 and V is TRBV27; 7 nucleotides align to TRBD2. Germline values: CDR1 MNHEY, CDR2 SMNVEV (reference sequence). The CDR3 has 16 amino acids. Losses at the gene ends were 7 bases for V and 4 bases for J; bases not matched to a gene: 13.

This clonotype was recorded many times. The chain has TRBV27 and TRBJ1-5; weak D call: TRBD1 (5 bases). Trimming took off 2 bases at V and 0 bases at J, with 17 bases between the two ends. The CDR3 sequence is 18 residues long. Germline V lookup: CDR1 MNHEY, CDR2 SMNVEV (reference sequence). The CDR3 nucleotides read TGTGCCAGCAGTTTACCGCCTGAACAGGATAATAGCAATCAGCCCCAGCATTTT. Its translation: CASSLPPEQDNSNQPQHF.

This clonotype was seen a few times. The chain carries TRBV6-5 and TRBJ2-6, with a tentative D call TRBD2 (6 bases). CDR1 and CDR2 from the germline V gene are MNHEY and SVGAGI. The CDR3 runs 19 residues. V gave up 4 bases and J gave up 1 base, with 20 bases separating them. The CDR3 loop is CASSSSLREVQSGANVLTF. CDR3 DNA sequence: TGTGCCAGCAGTTCCTCTTTGCGGGAAGTTCAATCTGGGGCCAACGTCCTGACTTTC.

The chain links TRBV5-4 to TRBJ2-7; 7 nucleotides align to TRBD1. The CDR3 extends over 15 amino acids. J was trimmed by 3 bases and V by 4 bases; bases with no gene match: 10. CDR1 and CDR2 from the germline V gene are SGHNT and YYREEE (reference sequence). As DNA, the CDR3 is TGTGCCAGCAGCACGCCGGGACAGACTAACTACGAGCAGTACTTC. Protein: CASSTPGQTNYEQYF.

This clonotype was seen more than once but under ten times. V and J are TRBV15 and TRBJ2-1; tentatively, D is TRBD1 (5 bases). V was trimmed by 5 bases and J by 0 bases, leaving 14 bases between them. The CDR3 contains 16 residues. Germline V gene lookup returns CDR1 LNHNV and CDR2 YYDKDF (reference sequence). The CDR3 region is CATSEDRLSSYNEQFF. CDR3 bases: TGTGCCACCAGCGAAGACAGACTGAGCTCCTACAATGAGCAGTTCTTC.

With respect to this clonotype: This sequence may be a read error, since a much larger clone differs from it by one base. This sequence joins TRBV20-1 and TRBJ2-1; the match to TRBD2 covers 7 bases. The length of the CDR3 is 14 residues. V trimming: 1 base; J trimming: 8 bases; junction bases outside the gene matches: 8. Germline lookup yields CDR1 DFQATT and CDR2 SNEGSKA (reference sequence). The CDR3 is CSARAPRREYEQFF. The CDR3 DNA follows: TGCAGTGCTAGAGCTCCTCGGCGGGAGTATGAGCAGTTCTTC.

V is TRBV28 and J is TRBJ2-4; TRBD2 matches at 11 bases. Germline values: CDR1 MDHEN, CDR2 SYDVKM. The V and J ends lost 7 bases and 0 bases, in that order; junction bases with no gene match: 2. The CDR3 contains 15 residues. CDR3 bases: TGTGCCAGCATAGCGGGAGGGCTAGCCAAAAACATTCAGTACTTC. Amino acids: CASIAGGLAKNIQYF.

The chain uses TRBV11-1 and TRBJ2-1; D not resolved. The CDR3 spans 13 residues. The germline V gene encodes CDR1 SGHAT and CDR2 FQDESV (reference sequence). With 3 bases removed from V and 7 bases from J, the gap between germline ends came to 10 bases. CDR3 amino acids: CASSFLVPNEQFF. The DNA for the CDR3 is TGTGCCAGCAGCTTCCTAGTGCCAAATGAGCAGTTCTTC.

This clonotype was counted many times. The V gene is TRBV3-1, the J gene TRBJ2-1, with no clear D. The CDR3 length is 16 residues. Trimming removed 1 base at V and 4 bases at J, with 14 bases between. Germline-derived CDR1 and CDR2 are LGHDT and YNNKEL (reference sequence). The CDR3 region has the DNA TGTGCCAGCAGCCAAGCAGCATTAACTCGTTACAATGAGCAGTTCTTC. Residues: CASSQAALTRYNEQFF.

This chain connects TRBV18 to TRBJ1-6; TRBD1 is a possible D gene (5 bases). The CDR3 has 14 amino acids. Per germline, CDR1 KGHSH and CDR2 LQKENI. V was pared by 3 bases and J by 7 bases, with 10 bases between. For the CDR3, the DNA is TGTGCCAGCTCACCGACAGTTCCAAATTCACCCCTCCACTTT. It yields the protein CASSPTVPNSPLHF.

At least ten counts were recorded for this clonotype. The V call is TRBV24-1, the J call TRBJ2-2; maybe TRBD2 (6 bases). Trimming took 6 bases from V and 5 from J, leaving 12 bases between them. The CDR3 is 14 residues long. Germline values: CDR1 KGHDR, CDR2 SFDVKD. In DNA, the CDR3 is TGTGCCACCAGTCCGCCTAGCGAGACCGGGGAGCTGTTTTTT. Its protein is CATSPPSETGELFF.

This clonotype showed up just a few times. This chain joins TRBV5-1 and TRBJ2-5; the D gene is possibly TRBD1 (5 bases). The V end lost 0 bases, the J end lost 5 bases, and 14 bases lay between the germline ends. From germline, CDR1 is SGHRS and CDR2 YFSETQ. The CDR3 runs 15 residues. This CDR3 reads CASSLATGRGETQYF. CDR3 nucleotides: TGCGCCAGCAGCTTGGCTACAGGCCGCGGTGAGACCCAGTACTTC.

This clonotype was counted between two and nine times. The chain is built from TRBV6-1 and TRBJ1-2; possible D gene TRBD1, 6 bases. Germline values: CDR1 MNHNS, CDR2 SASEGT. This CDR3 contains 13 residues. V was clipped by 3 bases and J by 4 bases, with 9 bases between them. The CDR3 here is CASSEGRGYGYTF. CDR3 coding DNA: TGTGCCAGCAGTGAGGGCAGGGGCTATGGCTACACCTTC.